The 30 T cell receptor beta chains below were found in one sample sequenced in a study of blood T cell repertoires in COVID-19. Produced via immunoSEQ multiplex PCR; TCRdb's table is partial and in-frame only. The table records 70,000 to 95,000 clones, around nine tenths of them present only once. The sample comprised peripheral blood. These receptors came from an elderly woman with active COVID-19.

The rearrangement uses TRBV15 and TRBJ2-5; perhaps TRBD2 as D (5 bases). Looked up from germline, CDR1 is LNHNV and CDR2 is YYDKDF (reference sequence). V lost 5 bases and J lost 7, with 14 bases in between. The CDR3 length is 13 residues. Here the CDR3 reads CATSPYAGGTQYF. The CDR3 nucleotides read TGTGCCACCAGCCCCTATGCGGGCGGGACCCAGTACTTC.

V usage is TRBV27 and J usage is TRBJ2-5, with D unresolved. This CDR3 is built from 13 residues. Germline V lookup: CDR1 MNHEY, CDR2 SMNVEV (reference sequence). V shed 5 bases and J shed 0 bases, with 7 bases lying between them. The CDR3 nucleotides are TGTGCCAGCAGTCCCCTGTACCAAGAGACCCAGTACTTC. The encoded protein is CASSPLYQETQYF.

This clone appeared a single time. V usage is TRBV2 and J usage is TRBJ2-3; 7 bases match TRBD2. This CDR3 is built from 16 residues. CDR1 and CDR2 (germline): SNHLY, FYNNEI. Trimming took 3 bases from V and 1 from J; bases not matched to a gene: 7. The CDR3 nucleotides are TGTGCCAGCAGTGACCGAGGGAGGGTTGGCACAGATACGCAGTATTTT. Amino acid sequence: CASSDRGRVGTDTQYF.

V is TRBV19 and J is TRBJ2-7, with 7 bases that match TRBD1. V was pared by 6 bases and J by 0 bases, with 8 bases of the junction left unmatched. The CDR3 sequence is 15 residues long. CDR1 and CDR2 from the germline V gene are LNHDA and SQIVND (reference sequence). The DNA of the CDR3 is TGTGCCAGTAGGTCCGCCGGGACAGACTCCTACGAGCAGTACTTC. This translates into CASRSAGTDSYEQYF.

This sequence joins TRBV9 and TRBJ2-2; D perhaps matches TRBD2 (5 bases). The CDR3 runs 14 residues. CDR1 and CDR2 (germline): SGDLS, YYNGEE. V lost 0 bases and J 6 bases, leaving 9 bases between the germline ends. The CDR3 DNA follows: TGTGCCAGCAGCGTAGGGACTGGGGCCGGGGAGCTGTTTTTT. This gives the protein CASSVGTGAGELFF.

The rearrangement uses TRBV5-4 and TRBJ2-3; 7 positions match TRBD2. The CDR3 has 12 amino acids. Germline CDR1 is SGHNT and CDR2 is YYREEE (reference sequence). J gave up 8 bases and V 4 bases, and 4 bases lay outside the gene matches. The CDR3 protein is CASSTPGGTQYF. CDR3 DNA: TGTGCCAGCAGCACCCCGGGGGGTACGCAGTATTTT.

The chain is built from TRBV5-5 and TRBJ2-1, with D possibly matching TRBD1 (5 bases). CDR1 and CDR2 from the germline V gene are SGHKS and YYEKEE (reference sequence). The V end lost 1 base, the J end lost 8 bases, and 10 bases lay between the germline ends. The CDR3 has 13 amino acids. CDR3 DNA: TGTGCCAGCAGCTTGCAGGGTACCCATGAGCAGTTCTTC. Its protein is CASSLQGTHEQFF.

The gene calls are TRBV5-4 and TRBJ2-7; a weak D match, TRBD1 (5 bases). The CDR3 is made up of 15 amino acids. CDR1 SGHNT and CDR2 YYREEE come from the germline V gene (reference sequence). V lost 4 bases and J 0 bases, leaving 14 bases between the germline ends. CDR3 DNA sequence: TGTGCCAGCAGCCTCGAGCCCAGGGACTCCTACGAGCAGTACTTC. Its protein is CASSLEPRDSYEQYF.

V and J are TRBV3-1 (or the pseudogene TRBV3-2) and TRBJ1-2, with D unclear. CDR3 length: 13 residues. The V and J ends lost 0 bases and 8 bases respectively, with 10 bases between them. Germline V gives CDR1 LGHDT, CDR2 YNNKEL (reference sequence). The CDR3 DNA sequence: TGTGCCAGCAGCCAAGATCCCCCCCAGGGCTACACCTTC. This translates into CASSQDPPQGYTF.

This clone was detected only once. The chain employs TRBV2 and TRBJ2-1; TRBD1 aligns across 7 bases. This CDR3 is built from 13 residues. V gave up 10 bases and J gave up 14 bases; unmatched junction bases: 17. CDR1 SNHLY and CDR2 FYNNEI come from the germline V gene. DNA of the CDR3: TGTGCCACCTACAGGGGAAGGCTATCACAGGAGTTCTTC. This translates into CATYRGRLSQEFF.

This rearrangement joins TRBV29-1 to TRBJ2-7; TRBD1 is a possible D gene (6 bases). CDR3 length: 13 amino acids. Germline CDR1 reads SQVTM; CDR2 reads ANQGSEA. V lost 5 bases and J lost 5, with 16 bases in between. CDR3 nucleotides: TGCAGCGTTTCGCTCAGGGGTCCACACGAGCAGTACTTC. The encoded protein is CSVSLRGPHEQYF.

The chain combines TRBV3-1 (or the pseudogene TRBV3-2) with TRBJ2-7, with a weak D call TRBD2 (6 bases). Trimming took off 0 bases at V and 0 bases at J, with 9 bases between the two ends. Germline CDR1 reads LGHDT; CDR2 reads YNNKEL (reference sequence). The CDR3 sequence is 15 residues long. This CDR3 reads CASSQDGSGSYEQYF. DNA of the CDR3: TGTGCCAGCAGCCAAGACGGTAGCGGCTCCTACGAGCAGTACTTC.

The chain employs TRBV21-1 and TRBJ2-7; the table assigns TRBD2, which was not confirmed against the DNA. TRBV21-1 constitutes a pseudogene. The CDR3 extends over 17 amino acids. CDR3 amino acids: CASSKEDRASGNHEQYF. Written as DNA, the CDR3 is TGTGCCAGCAGCAAAGAGGATAGGGCTAGCGGGAATCACGAGCAGTACTTC.

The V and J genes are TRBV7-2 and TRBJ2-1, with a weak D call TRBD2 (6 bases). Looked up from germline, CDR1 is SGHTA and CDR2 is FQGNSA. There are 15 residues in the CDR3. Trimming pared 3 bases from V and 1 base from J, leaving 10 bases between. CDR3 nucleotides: TGTGCCAGCAGCTTCGATAGCGGATCCTACAATGAGCAGTTCTTC. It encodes CASSFDSGSYNEQFF.

In nucleotides, the CDR3 is TGCGCCAGCAGCGCCCGCGCGGGCTCCTATAATTCACCCCTCCACTTT. This encodes CASSARAGSYNSPLHF. This chain connects TRBV4-3 to TRBJ1-6, with D hard to call. The CDR3 runs 16 residues. Germline V gene data show CDR1 as LGHNA and CDR2 as YSLEER. V was clipped by 5 bases and J by 0 bases, with 11 bases between them.

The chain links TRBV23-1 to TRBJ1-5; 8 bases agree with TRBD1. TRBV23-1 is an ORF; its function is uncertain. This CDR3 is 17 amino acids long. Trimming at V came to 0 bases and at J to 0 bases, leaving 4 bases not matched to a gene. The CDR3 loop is CASSQSGQGYSNQPQHF. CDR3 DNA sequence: TGCGCCAGCAGTCAATCTGGACAGGGCTATAGCAATCAGCCCCAGCATTTT.

CDR3 in amino acids: CATGTNTEAFF. CDR3 coding DNA: TGTGCCACGGGTACGAACACTGAAGCTTTCTTT. The J gene is TRBJ1-1, the V gene TRBV10-3; D unclear. V was cut by 10 bases and J by 1 base, with 7 bases left in between. From germline, CDR1 is ENHRY and CDR2 SYGVKD. The length of the CDR3 is 11 residues.

The CDR3 sequence: CASSVGTSSWTDTQYF. The CDR3 region has the DNA TGTGCCAGCAGCGTTGGGACTAGCTCATGGACAGATACGCAGTATTTT. V usage is TRBV5-4 and J usage is TRBJ2-3, with 9 bases lining up with TRBD2. The CDR3 spans 16 residues. Per the germline V gene, CDR1 is SGHNT and CDR2 is YYREEE (reference sequence). V lost 4 bases to trimming and J lost 3 bases; unmatched junction nucleotides: 9.

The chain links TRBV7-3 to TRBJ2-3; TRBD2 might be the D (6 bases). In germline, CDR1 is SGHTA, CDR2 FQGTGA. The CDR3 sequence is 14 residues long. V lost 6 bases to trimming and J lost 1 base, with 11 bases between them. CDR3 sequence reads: CASSQRAGTDTQYF. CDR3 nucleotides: TGTGCCAGCAGTCAGCGGGCGGGCACAGATACGCAGTATTTT.

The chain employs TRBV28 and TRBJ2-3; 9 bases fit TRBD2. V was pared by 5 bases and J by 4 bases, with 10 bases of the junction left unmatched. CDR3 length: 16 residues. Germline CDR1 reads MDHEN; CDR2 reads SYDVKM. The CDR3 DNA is TGTGCCAGCAGTCCTACCGCTAGCGGGATAGCAGATACGCAGTATTTT. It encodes CASSPTASGIADTQYF.

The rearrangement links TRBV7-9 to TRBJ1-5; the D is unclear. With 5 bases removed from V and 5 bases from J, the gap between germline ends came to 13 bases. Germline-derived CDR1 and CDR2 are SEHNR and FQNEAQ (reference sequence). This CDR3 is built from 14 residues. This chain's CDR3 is CASSAGRVYQPQHF. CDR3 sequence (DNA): TGTGCCAGCAGCGCCGGGAGGGTGTATCAGCCCCAGCATTTT.

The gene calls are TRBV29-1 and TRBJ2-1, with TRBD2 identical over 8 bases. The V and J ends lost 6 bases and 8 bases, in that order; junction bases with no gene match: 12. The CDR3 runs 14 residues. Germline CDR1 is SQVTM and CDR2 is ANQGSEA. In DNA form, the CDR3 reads TGCAGCGTGCTCGGGACTAGAAGCGTGGATGAGCAGTTCTTC. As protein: CSVLGTRSVDEQFF.

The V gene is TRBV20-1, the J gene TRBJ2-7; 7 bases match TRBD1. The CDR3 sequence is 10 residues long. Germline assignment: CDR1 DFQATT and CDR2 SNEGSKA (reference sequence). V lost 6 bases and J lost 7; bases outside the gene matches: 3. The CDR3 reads CSASRGEQYF. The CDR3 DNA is TGCAGTGCCTCCAGGGGGGAGCAGTACTTC.

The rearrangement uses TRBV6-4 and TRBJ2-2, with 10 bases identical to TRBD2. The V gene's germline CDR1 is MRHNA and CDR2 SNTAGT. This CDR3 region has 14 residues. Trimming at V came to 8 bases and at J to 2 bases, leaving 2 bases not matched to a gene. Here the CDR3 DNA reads TGTGCCAGCCAACTAGCGGGAAACACCGGGGAGCTGTTTTTT. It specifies CASQLAGNTGELFF.

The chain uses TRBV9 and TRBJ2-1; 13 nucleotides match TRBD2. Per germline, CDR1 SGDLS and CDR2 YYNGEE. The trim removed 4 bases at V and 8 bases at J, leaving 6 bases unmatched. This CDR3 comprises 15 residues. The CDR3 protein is CASSSGTSGTYEQFF. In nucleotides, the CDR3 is TGTGCCAGCAGCTCCGGGACTAGCGGGACCTATGAGCAGTTCTTC.

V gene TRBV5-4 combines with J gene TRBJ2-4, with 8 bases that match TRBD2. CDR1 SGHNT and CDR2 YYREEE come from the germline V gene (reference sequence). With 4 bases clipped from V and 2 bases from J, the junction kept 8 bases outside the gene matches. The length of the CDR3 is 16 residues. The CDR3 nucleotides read TGTGCCAGCAGCCTCCAGCGGGAGAAGTCCAAAAACATTCAGTACTTC. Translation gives CASSLQREKSKNIQYF.

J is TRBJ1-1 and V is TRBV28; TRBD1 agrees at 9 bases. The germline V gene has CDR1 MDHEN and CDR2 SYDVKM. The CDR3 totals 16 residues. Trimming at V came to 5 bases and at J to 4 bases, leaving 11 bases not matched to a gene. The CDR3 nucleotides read TGTGCCAGCAGTCGACCGGGACAGGGAGTCGGCACTGAAGCTTTCTTT. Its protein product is CASSRPGQGVGTEAFF.

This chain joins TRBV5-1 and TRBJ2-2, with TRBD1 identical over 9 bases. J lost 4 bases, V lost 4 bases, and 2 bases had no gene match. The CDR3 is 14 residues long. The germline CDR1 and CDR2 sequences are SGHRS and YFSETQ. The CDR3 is CASSPTGGTGELFF. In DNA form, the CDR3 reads TGCGCCAGCAGCCCGACAGGGGGCACCGGGGAGCTGTTTTTT.

As DNA, the CDR3 is TGTGCCAGCAGCACAGGGGACCCATACACCGGGGAGCTGTTTTTT. Its protein is CASSTGDPYTGELFF. The chain combines TRBV5-4 with TRBJ2-2; 7 bases align to TRBD1. The CDR3 is 15 amino acids. Germline V gene lookup returns CDR1 SGHNT and CDR2 YYREEE (reference sequence). Trimming cost V 4 bases and J 3 bases; bases outside gene matches: 6.

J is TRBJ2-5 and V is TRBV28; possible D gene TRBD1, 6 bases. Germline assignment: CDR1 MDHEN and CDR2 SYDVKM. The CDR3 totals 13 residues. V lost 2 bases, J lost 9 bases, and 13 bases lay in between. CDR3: CASSLDRFGAQYF. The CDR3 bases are TGTGCCAGCAGTTTAGACAGGTTCGGGGCCCAGTACTTC. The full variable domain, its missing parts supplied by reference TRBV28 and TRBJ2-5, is DVKVTQSSRYLVKRTGEKVFLECVQDMDHENMFWYRQDPGLGLRLIYFSYDVKMKEKGDIPEGYSVSREKKERFSLILESASTNQTSMYLCASSLDRFGAQYFGPGTRLLVL.